This T cell receptor beta chain appears in the sequencing data of a study of beta chain features in type 1 diabetes. This clone showed up just a few times. Antigen: not known. Study-wide points: Shorter templates might be favored by PCR, and equally so in patients and in controls.

The whole isolated RNA underwent reverse transcription, so sequencing captured expressed TCRB transcripts. TCRdb keeps only in-frame clones here, not all; method: immunoSEQ multiplex PCR. The table shows under 950,000 clones, with 17% occurring only once. Populations isolated by sorting all had purity greater than 98%. The germline CDR1 and CDR2 sequences are SGHTA and FQGNSA. The CDR3 length is 14 residues. The ends were cut back, 1 base at V and 7 bases at J, with 11 bases in the middle. This chain joins TRBV7-2 and TRBJ2-1; D remains unclear. Sequenced input: naive CD4+ T cells from blood. This receptor was identified in a woman aged 18-29 years in good health. DNA of the CDR3: TGTGCCAGCAGCTTAGTCCGAGAGCGTAATGAGCAGTTCTTC. Residues: CASSLVRERNEQFF. The full variable domain, with the rest looked up from reference TRBV7-2 and TRBJ2-1, is GAGVSQSPSNKVTEKGKDVELRCDPISGHTALYWYRQSLGQGLEFLIYFQGNSAPDKSGLPSDRFSAERTGGSVSTLTIQRTQQEDSAVYLCASSLVRERNEQFFGPGTRLTVL.